The 27 T cell receptor beta chains below all came from one sample that was sequenced in a study of blood T cell repertoires in COVID-19. Measured with immunoSEQ multiplex PCR; TCRdb has only the in-frame clones, and not every one. The sample lists roughly 200,000 clones, about 76% occurring once. Sequenced input: peripheral blood. The receptor source for this set is a woman aged 40 to 50 with COVID-19, enrolled during active disease.

The genes are TRBV21-1 and TRBJ1-2. TRBV21-1 is classified as a pseudogene. CDR3 length: 12 amino acids. This CDR3 is CASSGRDRCYTF. The CDR3 bases are TGTGCCAGCAGTGGGAGGGATAGGTGCTACACCTTC.

This chain joins TRBV5-4 and TRBJ2-4; D perhaps matches TRBD2 (5 bases). The CDR3 contains 15 residues. CDR1 and CDR2 (germline): SGHNT, YYREEE (reference sequence). The V and J ends lost 4 bases and 1 base respectively, with 12 bases between them. The CDR3 reads CASSPLRGAKNIQYF. CDR3 sequence (DNA): TGTGCCAGCAGCCCTCTGAGAGGGGCCAAAAACATTCAGTACTTC.

The chain combines TRBV20-1 with TRBJ1-1; D is unresolved. Germline CDR1 reads DFQATT; CDR2 reads SNEGSKA (reference sequence). The CDR3 is made up of 11 amino acids. Trimming left V 2 bases short and J 5 bases short, with 6 bases between. The CDR3 DNA follows: TGCAGTGCTAGAAGGGAGACTGAAGCTTTCTTT. Its protein product is CSARRETEAFF.

The table lists this clone with a count of one. The CDR3 loop reads CASSRISGTGVTF. CDR3 nucleotide sequence: TGCGCCAGCAGCCGCATCTCCGGGACAGGCGTCACCTTC. The rearrangement links TRBV4-3 to TRBJ1-2; 8 bases line up with TRBD1. CDR1 and CDR2 (germline): LGHNA, YSLEER. The CDR3 runs 13 residues. The V and J ends lost 4 bases and 13 bases, in that order; junction bases with no gene match: 11.

This clone was recorded a few times. The chain couples TRBV5-1 to TRBJ1-5; maybe TRBD1 (5 bases). Germline V gene sequence: CDR1 SGHRS, CDR2 YFSETQ. Trimming took 0 bases from V and 1 from J, leaving 8 bases between them. The CDR3 is 15 residues long. CDR3 bases: TGCGCCAGCAGCTTGGGGGGCGTGAGCAATCAGCCCCAGCATTTT. It encodes CASSLGGVSNQPQHF.

The rearrangement links TRBV25-1 to TRBJ1-2; TRBD1 agrees at 7 bases. There are 17 residues in the CDR3. With V trimmed by 6 bases and J by 0 bases, 13 bases remained unmatched. The germline CDR1 and CDR2 sequences are MGHDK and SYGVNS. The CDR3 DNA follows: TGTGCCAGCAGGAACGAAGGGGGCCAGGGGGCTAACTATGGCTACACCTTC. Protein: CASRNEGGQGANYGYTF.

This chain connects TRBV9 to TRBJ2-2; unclear D gene. There are 15 residues in the CDR3. Germline V gene sequence: CDR1 SGDLS, CDR2 YYNGEE. V was pared by 0 bases and J by 2 bases, with 8 bases between. The CDR3 region has the DNA TGTGCCAGCAGCGTAGGTCCCAGTAACACCGGGGAGCTGTTTTTT. It yields the protein CASSVGPSNTGELFF.

This chain uses TRBV7-3 with TRBJ2-1; 10 bases match TRBD2. The CDR3 contains 18 residues. V gave up 3 bases and J gave up 1 base; unmatched junction bases: 9. Per the germline V gene, CDR1 is SGHTA and CDR2 is FQGTGA. The chain's CDR3 is CASSFQESGGASYNEQFF. The CDR3 nucleotides are TGTGCCAGCAGCTTTCAGGAGAGCGGGGGGGCGTCCTACAATGAGCAGTTCTTC. The full variable domain, rest sourced from reference TRBV7-3 and TRBJ2-1, is GAGVSQTPSNKVTEKGKYVELRCDPISGHTALYWYRQSLGQGPEFLIYFQGTGAADDSGLPNDRFFAVRPEGSVSTLKIQRTERGDSAVYLCASSFQESGGASYNEQFFGPGTRLTVL.

The rearrangement uses TRBV7-6 and TRBJ1-6, with D uncertain. The germline gives CDR1 SGHVS, CDR2 FNYEAQ. This CDR3 is 15 amino acids long. V lost 0 bases to trimming and J lost 0 bases, with 3 bases between them. CDR3: CASSLASSYNSPLHF. CDR3 coding DNA: TGTGCCAGCAGCTTAGCGAGCTCCTATAATTCACCCCTCCACTTT. Complete variable domain (other parts from reference TRBV7-6 and TRBJ1-6): GAGVSQSPRYKVTKRGQDVALRCDPISGHVSLYWYRQALGQGPEFLTYFNYEAQQDKSGLPNDRFSAERPEGSISTLTIQRTEQRDSAMYRCASSLASSYNSPLHFGNGTRLTVT.

The rearrangement joins TRBV3-1 (or the pseudogene TRBV3-2) to TRBJ1-3, with unresolved D. V was cut by 4 bases and J by 14 bases, with 15 bases left in between. CDR1 and CDR2 from the germline V gene are LGHDT and YNNKEL (reference sequence). The CDR3 runs to 12 residues. The CDR3 here is CASSPSQHRLYF. DNA for the CDR3: TGTGCCAGCAGCCCCTCCCAACATCGATTATATTTT.

Regarding this clone: No DNA is shown, since the ends of the CDR3 on it are uncertain; the CDR3 is the one TCRdb lists. The V and J genes are TRBV30 and TRBJ1-2; the table's D call, TRBD1, was not checked against the DNA. CDR1 and CDR2 (germline): GTSNPN, SVGIG (reference sequence). The CDR3 spans 10 amino acids, including both terminal residues. This chain's CDR3 is CAWGTGTITF.

In this sample, this clone turned up once. The V gene is TRBV5-1, the J gene TRBJ1-2; 8 positions match TRBD1. CDR1 and CDR2 (germline): SGHRS, YFSETQ. The V and J ends lost 0 bases and 6 bases, in that order; junction bases with no gene match: 7. The CDR3 sequence is 15 residues long. The CDR3 loop reads CASSLVSRGHDGYTF. The DNA of the CDR3 is TGCGCCAGCAGCTTGGTCAGCAGGGGGCATGATGGCTACACCTTC. The full variable domain, with the rest looked up from reference TRBV5-1 and TRBJ1-2, is KAGVTQTPRYLIKTRGQQVTLSCSPISGHRSVSWYQQTPGQGLQFLFEYFSETQRNKGNFPGRFSGRQFSNSRSEMNVSTLELGDSALYLCASSLVSRGHDGYTFGSGTRLTVV.

The chain uses TRBV19 and TRBJ2-7, with TRBD2 matching over 14 bases. V lost 5 bases and J lost 9; bases outside the gene matches: 6. CDR3 size: 14 residues. Germline-derived CDR1 and CDR2 are LNHDA and SQIVND (reference sequence). CDR3 residues: CASSLTSGRAAQYF. CDR3 bases: TGTGCCAGTAGTTTGACTAGCGGGAGGGCCGCGCAGTACTTC.

This chain connects TRBV3-1 (or the pseudogene TRBV3-2) to TRBJ1-5; 7 positions match TRBD1. CDR1 is LGHDT, CDR2 YNNKEL, per germline (reference sequence). With V trimmed by 1 base and J by 6 bases, 6 bases remained unmatched. This CDR3 region has 15 residues. The CDR3 loop is CASSQGGTEGQPQHF. CDR3 bases: TGTGCCAGCAGCCAAGGAGGGACAGAGGGTCAGCCCCAGCATTTT.

The chain combines TRBV6-5 with TRBJ2-5; weak D call: TRBD1 (5 bases). Germline loops: CDR1 MNHEY, CDR2 SVGAGI. This CDR3 has 14 residues. V dropped 5 bases and J dropped 2 bases, with 12 bases sitting between them. The CDR3 DNA sequence: TGTGCCAGCAGTAACCCAGACAGACAAGAGACCCAGTACTTC. Protein product: CASSNPDRQETQYF.

This clone was detected only a few times. The chain joins TRBV7-6 to TRBJ2-2; no firm D call. Germline V gene sequence: CDR1 SGHVS, CDR2 FNYEAQ. V lost 0 bases and J 4 bases, leaving 6 bases between the germline ends. The CDR3 is 14 residues long. CDR3 residues: CASSLAHSTGELFF. CDR3 in DNA: TGTGCCAGCAGCTTAGCGCACAGCACCGGGGAGCTGTTTTTT.

The chain joins TRBV18 to TRBJ2-5, with TRBD2 identical over 12 bases. This CDR3 is 14 amino acids long. With 3 bases clipped from V and 5 bases from J, the junction kept 1 base outside the gene matches. Germline-derived CDR1 and CDR2 are KGHSH and LQKENI. The CDR3 nucleotides read TGTGCCAGCTCACCGGGGACTAGCGGGGAGACCCAGTACTTC. Its protein product is CASSPGTSGETQYF.

This clone was detected once. The V gene is TRBV25-1, the J gene TRBJ1-4, with D possibly being TRBD1 (5 bases). The CDR3 covers 18 residues. The germline CDR1 and CDR2 sequences are MGHDK and SYGVNS. V was cut by 1 base and J by 0 bases, with 15 bases left in between. CDR3: CASSELGVWRATNEKLFF. CDR3 DNA: TGTGCCAGCAGTGAATTGGGGGTCTGGAGGGCAACTAATGAAAAACTGTTTTTT.

This sequence joins TRBV6-5 and TRBJ2-1; 7 bases agree with TRBD2. V gave up 5 bases and J gave up 6 bases; unmatched junction bases: 10. There are 15 residues in the CDR3. Germline values: CDR1 MNHEY, CDR2 SVGAGI. The DNA for the CDR3 is TGTGCCAGCAGTCCACTGACGCGCGGGGGCAATGAGCAGTTCTTC. It is translated as CASSPLTRGGNEQFF.

This chain connects TRBV6-5 to TRBJ1-2, with D perhaps TRBD1 (6 bases). Per germline, CDR1 MNHEY and CDR2 SVGAGI. The CDR3 loop spans 13 amino acids. The germline V and J ends were trimmed by 2 bases and 6 bases, with 10 bases remaining between them. The CDR3 DNA sequence: TGTGCCAGCAGTTACGAGAGGGGGAATGGCTACACCTTC. Protein: CASSYERGNGYTF.

The chain is built from TRBV5-5 and TRBJ2-2; 8 bases map to TRBD2. Germline lookup yields CDR1 SGHKS and CDR2 YYEKEE (reference sequence). This CDR3 comprises 16 residues. V lost 4 bases, J lost 2 bases, and 7 bases stayed unmatched. The chain's CDR3 is CASSSPAGVNTGELFF. The CDR3 coding sequence is TGTGCCAGCAGCAGCCCAGCGGGGGTTAACACCGGGGAGCTGTTTTTT. The full variable domain, rest sourced from reference TRBV5-5 and TRBJ2-2, is DAGVTQSPTHLIKTRGQQVTLRCSPISGHKSVSWYQQVLGQGPQFIFQYYEKEERGRGNFPDRFSARQFPNYSSELNVNALLLGDSALYLCASSSPAGVNTGELFFGEGSRLTVL.

J is TRBJ2-3 and V is TRBV5-8; D not certain. V was cut by 4 bases and J by 3 bases, with 15 bases left in between. CDR3 length: 15 amino acids. Per the germline V gene, CDR1 is SGHTS and CDR2 is YDEGEE. In DNA, the CDR3 is TGTGCCAGCAGCCGACCCCTAGGCTGGACAGATACGCAGTATTTT. Amino acids: CASSRPLGWTDTQYF.

This rearrangement joins TRBV7-2 to TRBJ2-3, with 7 bases identical to TRBD1. Per the germline V gene, CDR1 is SGHTA and CDR2 is FQGNSA. The CDR3 is made up of 17 amino acids. The trim removed 5 bases at V and 0 bases at J, leaving 11 bases unmatched. CDR3 bases: TGTGCCAGCAGCCAGGGGACAGACCATCTAAGCACAGATACGCAGTATTTT. It specifies CASSQGTDHLSTDTQYF.

The chain recombines TRBV4-1 with TRBJ1-2; D ambiguous. Germline V CDR1 and CDR2: MGHRA, YSYEKL. This CDR3 has 16 residues. The ends were cut back, 0 bases at V and 1 base at J, with 12 bases in the middle. The CDR3 protein is CASSQDPNAYNYGYTF. The CDR3, as DNA: TGCGCCAGCAGCCAAGATCCTAATGCCTATAACTATGGCTACACCTTC.

This chain connects TRBV10-1 to TRBJ2-5; 8 bases agree with TRBD2. Germline CDR1 is WNHNN and CDR2 is SYGVQD (reference sequence). The CDR3 extends over 16 amino acids. V trimming: 2 bases; J trimming: 1 base; junction bases outside the gene matches: 6. This chain's CDR3 is CASSEGLAGLQETQYF. CDR3 DNA sequence: TGCGCCAGCAGTGAGGGGCTAGCGGGCCTCCAAGAGACCCAGTACTTC.

The V and J genes are TRBV2 and TRBJ1-5; D might be TRBD1 (6 bases). Trimming removed 6 bases from V and 2 bases from J, with 14 bases in between. The V gene's germline CDR1 is SNHLY and CDR2 FYNNEI. The CDR3 is 15 residues long. The CDR3 region is CASRRQARGNQPQHF. The CDR3 DNA follows: TGTGCCAGCAGGAGACAGGCCCGGGGCAATCAGCCCCAGCATTTT. The whole variable domain, filled in from reference TRBV2 and TRBJ1-5, reads EPEVTQTPSHQVTQMGQEVILRCVPISNHLYFYWYRQILGQKVEFLVSFYNNEISEKSEIFDDQFSVERPDGSNFTLKIRSTKLEDSAMYFCASRRQARGNQPQHFGDGTRLSIL.

The rearrangement uses TRBV5-8 and TRBJ2-7, with 13 bases matching TRBD2. Germline values: CDR1 SGHTS, CDR2 YDEGEE. V trimming: 4 bases; J trimming: 5 bases; junction bases outside the gene matches: 9. The CDR3 loop spans 16 amino acids. Here the CDR3 reads CASSRLTGTSGNEQYF. The CDR3 DNA reads as TGTGCCAGCAGCCGACTCACCGGGACTAGCGGGAACGAGCAGTACTTC.